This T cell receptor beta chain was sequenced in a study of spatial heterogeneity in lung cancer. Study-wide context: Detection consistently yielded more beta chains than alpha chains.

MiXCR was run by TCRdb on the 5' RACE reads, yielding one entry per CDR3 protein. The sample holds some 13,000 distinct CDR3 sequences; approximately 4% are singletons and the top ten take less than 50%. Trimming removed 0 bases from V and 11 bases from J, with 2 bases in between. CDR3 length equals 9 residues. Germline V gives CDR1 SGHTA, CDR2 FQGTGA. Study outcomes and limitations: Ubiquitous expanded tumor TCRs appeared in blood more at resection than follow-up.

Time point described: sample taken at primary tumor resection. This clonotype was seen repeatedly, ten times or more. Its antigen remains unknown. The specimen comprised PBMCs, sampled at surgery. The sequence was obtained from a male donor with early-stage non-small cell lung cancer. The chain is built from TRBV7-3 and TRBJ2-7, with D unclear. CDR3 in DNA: TGTGCCAGCAGCTTAACAAAGTACTTC. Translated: CASSLTKYF.